This TCR beta chain was documented in a study of blood T cell repertoires in COVID-19. Study details: Sites across the United States, Italy and Spain contributed samples from acute and convalescent COVID-19.

Original analysis: It was from reference gene primer amplification that nucleated cell counts were estimated. Measured with immunoSEQ multiplex PCR; TCRdb has only the in-frame clones, and not every one. V and J calls and clone size are copied from that table; D and trimming were computed from the DNA. The sample carries a few hundred thousand clones, about nine tenths recorded once. CDR3 size: 12 residues. CDR1 and CDR2 (germline): SGHRS, YFSETQ. V was trimmed by 5 bases and J by 2 bases, leaving 7 bases between them. This sequence originates from a man aged 55 to 69 who had recovered from COVID-19. V is TRBV5-1 and J is TRBJ1-2, with a weak D call TRBD1 (5 bases). The sequenced material came from peripheral blood. The CDR3: CASRQDNYGYTF. CDR3 bases: TGCGCCAGCAGACAGGACAACTATGGCTACACCTTC.